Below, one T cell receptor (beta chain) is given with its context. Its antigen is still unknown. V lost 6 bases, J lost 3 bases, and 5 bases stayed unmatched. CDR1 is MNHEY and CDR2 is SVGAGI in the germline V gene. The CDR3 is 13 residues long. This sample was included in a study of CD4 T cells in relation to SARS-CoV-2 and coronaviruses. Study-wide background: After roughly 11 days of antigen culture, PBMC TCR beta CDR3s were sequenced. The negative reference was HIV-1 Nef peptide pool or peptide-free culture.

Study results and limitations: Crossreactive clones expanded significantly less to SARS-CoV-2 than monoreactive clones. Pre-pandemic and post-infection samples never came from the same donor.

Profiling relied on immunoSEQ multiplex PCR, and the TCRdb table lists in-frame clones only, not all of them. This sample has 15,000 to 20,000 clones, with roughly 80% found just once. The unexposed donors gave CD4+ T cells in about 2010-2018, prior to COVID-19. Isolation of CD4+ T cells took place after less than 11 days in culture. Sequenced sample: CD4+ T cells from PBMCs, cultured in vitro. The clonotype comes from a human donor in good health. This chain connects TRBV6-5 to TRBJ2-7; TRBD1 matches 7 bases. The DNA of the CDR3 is TGTGCCAGCAGCCGGGACAGACGCTACGAGCAGTACTTC. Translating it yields CASSRDRRYEQYF.